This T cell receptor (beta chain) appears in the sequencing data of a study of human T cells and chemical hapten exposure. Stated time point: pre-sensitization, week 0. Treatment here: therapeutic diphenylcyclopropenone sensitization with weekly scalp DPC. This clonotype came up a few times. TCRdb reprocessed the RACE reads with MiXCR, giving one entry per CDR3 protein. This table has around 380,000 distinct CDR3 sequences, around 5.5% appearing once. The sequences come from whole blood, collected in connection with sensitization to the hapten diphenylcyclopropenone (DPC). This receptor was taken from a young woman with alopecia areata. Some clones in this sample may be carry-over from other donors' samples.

The CDR3 sequence is CASSLWSSYNEQFF. In DNA, the CDR3 is TGCGCCAGCAGCCTTTGGAGCTCCTACAATGAGCAGTTCTTC. The chain recombines TRBV4-3 with TRBJ2-1, with D unclear. Trimming removed 4 bases from V and 0 bases from J, with 7 bases in between. Germline values: CDR1 LGHNA, CDR2 YSLEER. This CDR3 comprises 14 residues.